Detailed here is one TCR beta chain. Its antigen is currently unknown. These data are taken from a study of shared clonotypes between healthy human individuals. Across the whole study: Donors were a couple of women and a few men aged 18 to 49.

Whole-study results and caveats: Incompleteness in sorted-subset sequencing, despite large depth, was shown by rarefaction.

Generated by immunoSEQ multiplex PCR, the TCRdb table keeps only in-frame clones and is missing some. The data contain hundreds of thousands of clones, roughly 78% of them seen just once; the ten biggest clones take up approximately 2%. V was clipped by 3 bases and J by 3 bases, with 15 bases between them. Germline V gives CDR1 LNHDA, CDR2 SQIVND (reference sequence). There are 15 residues in the CDR3. V and J are TRBV19 and TRBJ2-7, with D possibly matching TRBD1 (6 bases). Sequenced material: memory CD4+ T cells sorted from blood. Subset of the sample: CD45RA-negative fraction. The clonotype was recovered from a woman aged 30 to 39 in good health. CDR3 DNA sequence: TGTGCCAGTAGTATCGGGGCGACAGGACGCTACGAGCAGTACTTC. Its protein is CASSIGATGRYEQYF.